This T cell receptor beta chain was observed in a study of T cell repertoires in cytomegalovirus infection. About the research overall: CMV infection and matching HLA type were both indicated by public TCR beta signatures. Overall study findings and caveats: Carriers of CMV plus the relevant HLA were identified by cumulative public TCR beta family frequency. HLA-C-restricted TCR beta clonotypes specific for CMV led the ex vivo response.

At least ten counts were recorded for this clonotype. The antigen is undetermined. V was clipped by 2 bases and J by 1 base, with 11 bases between them. Germline CDR1 is DFQATT and CDR2 is SNEGSKA (reference sequence). The CDR3 loop spans 14 amino acids. TCRdb reprocessed the reads via MiXCR and lists one record per CDR3 protein. Altogether over 450,000 distinct CDR3 sequences are present, around 10% being singletons, with the ten largest covering 10% to 13%. The material sequenced was PBMCs. The receptor was derived from a human donor in good health (CMV status not recorded). Some clones in this sample may be carry-over from other donors' samples. This rearrangement joins TRBV20-1 to TRBJ2-5, with D perhaps TRBD2 (6 bases). The CDR3 is CSARSGLSQETQYF. The CDR3 DNA reads as TGCAGTGCTAGAAGCGGGTTAAGCCAAGAGACCCAGTACTTC.